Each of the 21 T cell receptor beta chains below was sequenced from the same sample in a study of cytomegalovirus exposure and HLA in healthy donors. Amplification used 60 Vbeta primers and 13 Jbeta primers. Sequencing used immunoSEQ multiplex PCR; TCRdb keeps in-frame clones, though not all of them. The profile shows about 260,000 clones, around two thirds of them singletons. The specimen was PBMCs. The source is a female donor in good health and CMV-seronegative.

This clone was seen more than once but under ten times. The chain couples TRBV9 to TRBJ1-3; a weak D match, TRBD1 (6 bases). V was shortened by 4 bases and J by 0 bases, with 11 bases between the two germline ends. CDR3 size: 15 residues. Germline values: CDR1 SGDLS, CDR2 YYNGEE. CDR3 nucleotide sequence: TGTGCCAGCAGCCCAAGGGGGAGCTCTGGAAACACCATATATTTT. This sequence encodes CASSPRGSSGNTIYF.

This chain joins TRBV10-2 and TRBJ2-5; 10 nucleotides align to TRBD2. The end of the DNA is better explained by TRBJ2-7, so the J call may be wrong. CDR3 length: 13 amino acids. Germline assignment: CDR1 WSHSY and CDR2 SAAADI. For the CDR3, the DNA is TGCGCCAGCAAACTAGCGGGAACCTACGAGCAGTACTTC. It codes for CASKLAGTYEQYF.

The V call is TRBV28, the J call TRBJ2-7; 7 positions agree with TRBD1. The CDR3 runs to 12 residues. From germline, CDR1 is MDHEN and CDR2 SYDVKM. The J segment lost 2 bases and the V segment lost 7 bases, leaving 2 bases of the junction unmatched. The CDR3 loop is CASNTGAYEQYF. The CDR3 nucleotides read TGTGCCAGCAACACAGGGGCCTACGAGCAGTACTTC.

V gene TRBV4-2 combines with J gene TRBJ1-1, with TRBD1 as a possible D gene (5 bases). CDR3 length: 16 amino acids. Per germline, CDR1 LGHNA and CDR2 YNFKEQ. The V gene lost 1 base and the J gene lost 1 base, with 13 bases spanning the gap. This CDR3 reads CASSQGGGFRNTEAFF. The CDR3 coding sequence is TGTGCCAGCAGCCAAGGGGGGGGTTTTAGGAACACTGAAGCTTTCTTT.

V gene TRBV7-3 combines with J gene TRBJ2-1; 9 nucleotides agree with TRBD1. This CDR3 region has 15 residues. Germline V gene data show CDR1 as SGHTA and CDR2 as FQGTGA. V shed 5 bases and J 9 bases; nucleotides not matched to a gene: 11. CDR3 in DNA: TGTGCCAGCAGCCCTCGACAGGGGGAAGTAAGTGAGCAGTTCTTC. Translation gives CASSPRQGEVSEQFF.

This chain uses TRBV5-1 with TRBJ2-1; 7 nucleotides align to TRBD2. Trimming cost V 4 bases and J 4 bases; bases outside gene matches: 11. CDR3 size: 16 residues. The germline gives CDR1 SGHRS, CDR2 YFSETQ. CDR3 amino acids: CASSQEASGDYNEQFF. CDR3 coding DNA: TGCGCCAGCAGCCAGGAGGCTAGCGGCGATTACAATGAGCAGTTCTTC.

The CDR3 region is CASSEFDGAEAFF. The CDR3 coding sequence is TGTGCCAGCAGTGAATTCGACGGGGCTGAAGCTTTCTTT. This chain connects TRBV25-1 to TRBJ1-1; D remains ambiguous. V was pared by 1 base and J by 6 bases, with 9 bases between. The CDR3 consists of 13 residues. The germline CDR1 and CDR2 sequences are MGHDK and SYGVNS.

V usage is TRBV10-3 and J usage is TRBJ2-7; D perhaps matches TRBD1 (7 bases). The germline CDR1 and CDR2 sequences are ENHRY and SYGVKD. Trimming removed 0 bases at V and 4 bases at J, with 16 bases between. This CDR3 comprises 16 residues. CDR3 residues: CAISESGGQKVYEQYF. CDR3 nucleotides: TGTGCCATCAGTGAGTCGGGGGGACAGAAAGTATACGAGCAGTACTTC.

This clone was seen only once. CDR3 DNA: TGCGCCAGCAGCCAGGCCGGGACTAGCCCCTACGAGCAGTACTTC. Protein: CASSQAGTSPYEQYF. The J gene is TRBJ2-7, the V gene TRBV5-1; TRBD2 agrees at 9 bases. The CDR3 sequence is 15 residues long. Germline V gene data show CDR1 as SGHRS and CDR2 as YFSETQ. Trimming removed 4 bases from V and 2 bases from J; junction bases left unmatched: 7.

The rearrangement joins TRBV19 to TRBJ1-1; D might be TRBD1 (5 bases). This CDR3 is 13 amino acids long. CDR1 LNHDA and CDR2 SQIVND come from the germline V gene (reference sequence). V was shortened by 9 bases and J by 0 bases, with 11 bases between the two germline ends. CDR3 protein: CASQKGLNTEAFF. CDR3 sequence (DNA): TGTGCCAGCCAAAAGGGGCTGAACACTGAAGCTTTCTTT.

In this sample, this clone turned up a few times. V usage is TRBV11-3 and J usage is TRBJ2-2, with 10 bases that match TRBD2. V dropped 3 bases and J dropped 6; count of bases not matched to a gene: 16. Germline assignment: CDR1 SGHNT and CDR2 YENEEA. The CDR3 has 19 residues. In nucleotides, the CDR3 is TGTGCCAGCAGCTTTACCCTTCCCATAGCGGGAGGCGGGTCCGGGGAGCTGTTTTTT. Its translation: CASSFTLPIAGGGSGELFF.

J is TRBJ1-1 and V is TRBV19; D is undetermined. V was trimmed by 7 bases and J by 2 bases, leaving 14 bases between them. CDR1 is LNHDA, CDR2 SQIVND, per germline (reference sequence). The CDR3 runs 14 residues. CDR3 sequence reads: CASTIYSTNTEAFF. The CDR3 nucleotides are TGTGCCAGTACCATTTACAGCACTAACACTGAAGCTTTCTTT.

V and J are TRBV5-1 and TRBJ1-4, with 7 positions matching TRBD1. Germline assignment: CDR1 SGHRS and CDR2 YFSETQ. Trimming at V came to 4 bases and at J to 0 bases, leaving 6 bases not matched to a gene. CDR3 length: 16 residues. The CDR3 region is CASSQGQAATNEKLFF. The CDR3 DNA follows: TGCGCCAGCAGCCAAGGACAGGCTGCAACTAATGAAAAACTGTTTTTT.

The DNA for the CDR3 is TGTGCCAGTAGCGCGGCCGGGACAGGGGCCTACGAGCAGTACTTC. This gives the protein CASSAAGTGAYEQYF. J is TRBJ2-7 and V is TRBV19, with 10 bases aligning to TRBD1. V was pared by 6 bases and J by 2 bases, with 7 bases of the junction left unmatched. The CDR3 has 15 amino acids. Germline CDR1 and CDR2: LNHDA and SQIVND (reference sequence).

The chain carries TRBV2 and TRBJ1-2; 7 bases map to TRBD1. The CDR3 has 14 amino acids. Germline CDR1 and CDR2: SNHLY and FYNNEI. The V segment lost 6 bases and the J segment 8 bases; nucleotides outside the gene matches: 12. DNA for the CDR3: TGTGCCAGCAGGGGCGGACAGGCTCTAGGAGGCTACACCTTC. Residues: CASRGGQALGGYTF.

The CDR3 region is CASSWTGGWSEKLFF. CDR3 nucleotide sequence: TGCGCCAGCAGCTGGACAGGGGGCTGGAGTGAAAAACTGTTTTTT. This rearrangement joins TRBV5-1 to TRBJ1-4; 11 bases agree with TRBD1. There are 15 residues in the CDR3. With V trimmed by 3 bases and J by 7 bases, 5 bases remained unmatched. From germline, CDR1 is SGHRS and CDR2 YFSETQ. Looking up the rest from reference TRBV5-1 and TRBJ1-4 gives the full variable domain: KAGVTQTPRYLIKTRGQQVTLSCSPISGHRSVSWYQQTPGQGLQFLFEYFSETQRNKGNFPGRFSGRQFSNSRSEMNVSTLELGDSALYLCASSWTGGWSEKLFFGSGTQLSVL.

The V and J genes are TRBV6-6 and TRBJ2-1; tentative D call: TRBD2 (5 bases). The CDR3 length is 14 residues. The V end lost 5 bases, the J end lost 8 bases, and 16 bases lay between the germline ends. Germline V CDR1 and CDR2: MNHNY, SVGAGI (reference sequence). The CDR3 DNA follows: TGTGCCAGCAGTCCAACACTAGTTACGGATGAGCAGTTCTTC. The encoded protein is CASSPTLVTDEQFF.

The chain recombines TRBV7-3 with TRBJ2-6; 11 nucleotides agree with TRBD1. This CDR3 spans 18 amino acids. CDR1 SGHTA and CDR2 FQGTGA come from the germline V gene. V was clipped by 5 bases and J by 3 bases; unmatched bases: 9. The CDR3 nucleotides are TGTGCCAGCAGCCCCAATGGACAGGGGGCGGGTGGGGCCAACGTCCTGACTTTC. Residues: CASSPNGQGAGGANVLTF.

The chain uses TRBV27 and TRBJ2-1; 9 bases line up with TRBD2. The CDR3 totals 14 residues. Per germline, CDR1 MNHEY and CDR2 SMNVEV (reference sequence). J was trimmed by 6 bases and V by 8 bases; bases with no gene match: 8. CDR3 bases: TGTGCCAGCCGGGAGAGGACTAGCGTCAATGAGCAGTTCTTC. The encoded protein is CASRERTSVNEQFF.

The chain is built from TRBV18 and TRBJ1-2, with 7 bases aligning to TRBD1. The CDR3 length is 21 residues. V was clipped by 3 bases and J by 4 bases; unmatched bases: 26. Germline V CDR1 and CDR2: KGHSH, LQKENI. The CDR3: CASSPLPVPSGIDRVFYGYTF. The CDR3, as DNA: TGTGCCAGCTCACCTTTACCCGTCCCCAGCGGAATCGACAGGGTATTCTATGGCTACACCTTC.

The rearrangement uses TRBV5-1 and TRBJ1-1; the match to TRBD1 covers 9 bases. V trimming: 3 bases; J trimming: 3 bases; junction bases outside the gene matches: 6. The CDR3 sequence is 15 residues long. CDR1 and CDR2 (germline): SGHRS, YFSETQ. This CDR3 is CASSSTGGGYTEAFF. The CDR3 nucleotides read TGCGCCAGCAGCTCCACAGGGGGCGGATACACTGAAGCTTTCTTT.